These 9 T cell receptor beta chains were sequenced from one sample in a study of OX40 agonist ivuxolimab in advanced cancers. TCRdb keeps only in-frame clones here, not all; method: immunoSEQ multiplex PCR. The sample lists 100,000 to 150,000 clones; roughly 92% were seen once. The sample consisted of CD4+ or CD8+ T cells sorted from blood, taken in a trial of the OX40 agonist ivuxolimab. These receptor sequences come from an adult with an advanced solid tumor such as melanoma, head and neck, liver or kidney cancer.

This clone appeared a single time. V and J are TRBV25-1 and TRBJ2-1; the D gene is possibly TRBD2 (6 bases). The CDR3 length is 14 residues. Per the germline V gene, CDR1 is MGHDK and CDR2 is SYGVNS. Trimming removed 3 bases at V and 8 bases at J, with 14 bases between. This CDR3 reads CASSEERDSDEQFF. Here the CDR3 DNA reads TGTGCCAGCAGTGAGGAAAGGGACTCGGATGAGCAGTTCTTC. Together with reference TRBV25-1 and TRBJ2-1, the CDR3 gives the full variable domain: EADIYQTPRYLVIGTGKKITLECSQTMGHDKMYWYQQDPGMELHLIHYSYGVNSTEKGDLSSESTVSRIRTEHFPLTLESARPSHTSQYLCASSEERDSDEQFFGPGTRLTVL.

V and J are TRBV27 and TRBJ1-5, with D unclear. The CDR3 has 14 amino acids. Germline-derived CDR1 and CDR2 are MNHEY and SMNVEV (reference sequence). Deletions cut 5 bases from V and 5 bases from J, with 13 bases between. The CDR3 DNA follows: TGTGCCAGCAGTCCGGTCCTTGGGCATCAGCCCCAGCATTTT. Its protein is CASSPVLGHQPQHF.

The rearrangement links TRBV7-8 to TRBJ1-5, with D unclear. Trimming pared 1 base from V and 3 bases from J, leaving 13 bases between. CDR3 size: 16 residues. Germline CDR1 and CDR2: SGHVS and FQNEAQ. CDR3 DNA sequence: TGTGCCAGCAGCTTAGAGTCAACGGTCAACAATCAGCCCCAGCATTTT. Translated, it gives CASSLESTVNNQPQHF.

CDR3 loop: CASGSSDRSLHF. CDR3 nucleotides: TGTGCTAGTGGTTCCTCCGACAGAAGCCTCCACTTT. The chain employs TRBV12-5 and TRBJ1-6, with D perhaps TRBD1 (5 bases). V shed 4 bases and J shed 15 bases, with 13 bases lying between them. Germline V CDR1 and CDR2: LGHNT, FRNRAP. CDR3 length equals 12 residues.

The chain couples TRBV6-5 to TRBJ1-5; no reliable D call. Deletions cut 10 bases from V and 4 bases from J, with 14 bases between. The germline gives CDR1 MNHEY, CDR2 SVGAGI. The CDR3 length is 13 residues. The CDR3 DNA follows: TGTGCCATCAACACCTATGGGAATCAGCCCCAGCATTTT. The encoded protein is CAINTYGNQPQHF.

V gene TRBV25-1 combines with J gene TRBJ2-1, with unresolved D. CDR1 MGHDK and CDR2 SYGVNS come from the germline V gene. The CDR3 has 13 amino acids. The ends were cut back, 0 bases at V and 12 bases at J, with 12 bases in the middle. The CDR3 DNA follows: TGTGCCAGCAGTGAATATGCAGTTTCGGCGCAGTTCTTC. It specifies CASSEYAVSAQFF. Based on the CDR3 plus reference TRBV25-1 and TRBJ2-1, the full variable domain is EADIYQTPRYLVIGTGKKITLECSQTMGHDKMYWYQQDPGMELHLIHYSYGVNSTEKGDLSSESTVSRIRTEHFPLTLESARPSHTSQYLCASSEYAVSAQFFGPGTRLTVL.

This clone was seen more than once but under ten times. The V gene is TRBV18, the J gene TRBJ1-5; 7 positions agree with TRBD1. The germline V gene has CDR1 KGHSH and CDR2 LQKENI. This CDR3 contains 14 residues. Trimming took 3 bases from V and 6 from J; bases not matched to a gene: 5. The CDR3 DNA reads as TGTGCCAGCTCACCCGGGACAGTCGCTCAGCCCCAGCATTTT. The encoded protein is CASSPGTVAQPQHF.

The rearrangement uses TRBV28 and TRBJ2-3; TRBD1 agrees at 9 bases. Looked up from germline, CDR1 is MDHEN and CDR2 is SYDVKM. This CDR3 region has 18 residues. V dropped 4 bases and J dropped 2; count of bases not matched to a gene: 13. The CDR3 nucleotides read TGTGCCAGCAGTTCACCTCCCGGGACAGGGTGGACCACAGATACGCAGTATTTT. Translating it yields CASSSPPGTGWTTDTQYF.

The chain combines TRBV28 with TRBJ2-7, with a possible D match to TRBD2 (6 bases). Germline V lookup: CDR1 MDHEN, CDR2 SYDVKM. This CDR3 region has 14 residues. Trimming pared 10 bases from V and 4 bases from J, leaving 20 bases between. The CDR3 reads CATYRGGASYEQYF. In DNA form, the CDR3 reads TGTGCCACCTACCGCGGAGGGGCCTCGTACGAGCAGTACTTC.